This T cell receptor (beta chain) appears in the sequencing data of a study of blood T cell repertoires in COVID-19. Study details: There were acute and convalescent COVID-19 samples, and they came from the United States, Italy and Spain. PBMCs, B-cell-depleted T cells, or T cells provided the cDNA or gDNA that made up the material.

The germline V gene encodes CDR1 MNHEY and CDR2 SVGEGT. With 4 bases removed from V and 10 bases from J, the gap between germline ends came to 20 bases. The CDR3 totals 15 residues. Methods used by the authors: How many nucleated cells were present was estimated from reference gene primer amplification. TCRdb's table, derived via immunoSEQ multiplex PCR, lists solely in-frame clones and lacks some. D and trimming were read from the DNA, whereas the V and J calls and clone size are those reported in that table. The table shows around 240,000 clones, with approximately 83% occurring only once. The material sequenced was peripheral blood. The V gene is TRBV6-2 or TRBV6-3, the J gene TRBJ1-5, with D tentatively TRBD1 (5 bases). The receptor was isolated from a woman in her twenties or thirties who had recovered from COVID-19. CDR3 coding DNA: TGTGCCAGCAGTTCACACGGGGGTCTAGGTTTTCCCCAGCATTTT. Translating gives CASSSHGGLGFPQHF.